The rows below give T cell receptor beta chains drawn from one sample of a study of T cells after yellow fever vaccination. MiXCR, run by TCRdb on the 5' RACE reads, gives a single entry per CDR3 protein. The sample includes 450,000 to 600,000 distinct CDR3 sequences, 17% seen only once; the top ten take 17%. The starting material was PBMCs, obtained roughly 5 days after the first yellow fever vaccination. All receptors derive from a man aged 18-30 years who received the YFV17D yellow fever vaccine. Each CDR3 is given with its conserved first and last residue. Fields, in order: CDR3 DNA, CDR3 protein, D gene, V gene, J gene, clone size. D genes are given only for firm matches. Not all rows give a size; the values are once, few, many and, for expanded clones, a class.

CDR3 DNA: TGTGCCAGCAGCTCTGGCCGTTACCTCCACTTT
CDR3 protein: CASSSGRYLHF
D gene: .
V gene: TRBV7-2
J gene: TRBJ1-6
clone size: .

CDR3 DNA: TGCGCCAGCAGCTTGGACTTCGGGAGAAGCACAGATACGCAGTATTTT
CDR3 protein: CASSLDFGRSTDTQYF
D gene: .
V gene: TRBV5-1
J gene: TRBJ2-3
clone size: .

CDR3 DNA: TGTGCCAGCAGGGAAACAGGGGGCCGGGCTGAAGCTTTCTTT
CDR3 protein: CASRETGGRAEAFF
D gene: TRBD1
V gene: TRBV3-1
J gene: TRBJ1-1
clone size: .

CDR3 DNA: TGTGCCAGCAGCCTGGTACAGGGAGGTTGGGCTGAAGCTTTCTTT
CDR3 protein: CASSLVQGGWAEAFF
D gene: .
V gene: TRBV7-9
J gene: TRBJ1-1
clone size: few

CDR3 DNA: TGTGCCAGCAGTAACTCGGGACAGATCTACGAGCAGTACTTC
CDR3 protein: CASSNSGQIYEQYF
D gene: TRBD1
V gene: TRBV6-5
J gene: TRBJ2-7
clone size: few

CDR3 DNA: TGTGCCAGCAGTTACTCGTTCATCGGGGGCTACACCTTC
CDR3 protein: CASSYSFIGGYTF
D gene: .
V gene: TRBV6-5
J gene: TRBJ1-2
clone size: .

CDR3 DNA: TGTGCCAGCAGTACTCAATCCCGCTCCCCGCAGTATTTT
CDR3 protein: CASSTQSRSPQYF
D gene: .
V gene: TRBV6-5
J gene: TRBJ2-3
clone size: .

CDR3 DNA: TGTGCCAGCAGCACGCGGGGGCCCGGGGCAGATACGCAGTATTTT
CDR3 protein: CASSTRGPGADTQYF
D gene: .
V gene: TRBV7-9
J gene: TRBJ2-3
clone size: .

CDR3 DNA: TGTGCCAGCAGTGCACTGGCAGGGGCCTGGGAGACCCAGTACTTC
CDR3 protein: CASSALAGAWETQYF
D gene: .
V gene: TRBV6-1
J gene: TRBJ2-5
clone size: few

CDR3 DNA: TGTGCCAGCAGTCCCGGGGGGGGCCCCCTCCACTTT
CDR3 protein: CASSPGGGPLHF
D gene: .
V gene: TRBV12-3/TRBV12-4
J gene: TRBJ1-6
clone size: many

CDR3 DNA: TGTGCCAGTAGTAGGGCTAGCGGGAGTTTTACAGATACGCAGTATTTT
CDR3 protein: CASSRASGSFTDTQYF
D gene: TRBD2
V gene: TRBV19
J gene: TRBJ2-3
clone size: .

CDR3 DNA: TGCAGTGCAGAGACAGTGACGAATGAAAAACTGTTTTTT
CDR3 protein: CSAETVTNEKLFF
D gene: .
V gene: TRBV20-1
J gene: TRBJ1-4
clone size: .

CDR3 DNA: TGTGCCAGCAGCTCCCCGACAAACGGGAACACTGAAGCTTTCTTT
CDR3 protein: CASSSPTNGNTEAFF
D gene: .
V gene: TRBV7-2
J gene: TRBJ1-1
clone size: .

CDR3 DNA: TGTGCCAGCCTTAGGGGAGAAGGTAATCAGCCCCAGCATTTT
CDR3 protein: CASLRGEGNQPQHF
D gene: .
V gene: TRBV12-3/TRBV12-4
J gene: TRBJ1-5
clone size: many

CDR3 DNA: TGTGCCAGCAGTCTCTCTTCAACGGGTACATGGGTGGCCAACGTCCTGACTTTC
CDR3 protein: CASSLSSTGTWVANVLTF
D gene: .
V gene: TRBV28
J gene: TRBJ2-6
clone size: few

CDR3 DNA: TGCAGTGCTGGAGGCAGGGGTAACACTGAAGCTTTCTTT
CDR3 protein: CSAGGRGNTEAFF
D gene: .
V gene: TRBV20-1
J gene: TRBJ1-1
clone size: many

CDR3 DNA: TGTGCCACCAGTGATGTATACGAGAGAGCTTTCTTT
CDR3 protein: CATSDVYERAFF
D gene: .
V gene: TRBV24-1
J gene: TRBJ1-1
clone size: few

CDR3 DNA: TGTGCCAGCAGCTCACAGGGGGGCCCCTTATTAGGCTACACCTTC
CDR3 protein: CASSSQGGPLLGYTF
D gene: TRBD1
V gene: TRBV7-8
J gene: TRBJ1-2
clone size: few

CDR3 DNA: TGTGCCAGCAGCGTCTCCGGGACTAGCGAATTCTTC
CDR3 protein: CASSVSGTSEFF
D gene: TRBD2
V gene: TRBV7-9
J gene: TRBJ2-1
clone size: few

CDR3 DNA: TGCAGTGCTAGAGCTGAGCTGGCGCAGTATTTT
CDR3 protein: CSARAELAQYF
D gene: .
V gene: TRBV20-1
J gene: TRBJ2-3
clone size: .

CDR3 DNA: TGTGCCAGCAGACTAGCGGGGGGCCGAATCACCGGGGAGCTGTTTTTT
CDR3 protein: CASRLAGGRITGELFF
D gene: TRBD2
V gene: TRBV6-2/TRBV6-3
J gene: TRBJ2-2
clone size: .

CDR3 DNA: TGCAGCGTTATCTGGGGAGACGGTGAAGCTTTCTTT
CDR3 protein: CSVIWGDGEAFF
D gene: .
V gene: TRBV29-1
J gene: TRBJ1-1
clone size: few

CDR3 DNA: TGTGCCAGCAGCGTGTCAATCAGGAACTCTGGGGCCAACGTCCTGACTTTC
CDR3 protein: CASSVSIRNSGANVLTF
D gene: .
V gene: TRBV9
J gene: TRBJ2-6
clone size: .

CDR3 DNA: TGTGCCAGCAGCTTACGTGCGGGGAGCAATCAGCCCCAGCATTTT
CDR3 protein: CASSLRAGSNQPQHF
D gene: .
V gene: TRBV11-2
J gene: TRBJ1-5
clone size: few

CDR3 DNA: TGTGTCAGCAGTTTAGGGAAGGTGGCCACTGAAGCTTTCTTT
CDR3 protein: CVSSLGKVATEAFF
D gene: .
V gene: TRBV27
J gene: TRBJ1-1
clone size: once

CDR3 DNA: TGTTCCAGCAGCCCCAAATGGGGACTCTCCTACGAGCAGTACTTC
CDR3 protein: CSSSPKWGLSYEQYF
D gene: .
V gene: TRBV13
J gene: TRBJ2-7
clone size: .

CDR3 DNA: TGTGCCAGCAGCCTTACGGACTTCTATGGCTACACCTTC
CDR3 protein: CASSLTDFYGYTF
D gene: .
V gene: TRBV3-1
J gene: TRBJ1-2
clone size: .

CDR3 DNA: TGCAGCGTGGATGGACTAGCGGGGGACGTAAGCACAGATACGCAGTATTTT
CDR3 protein: CSVDGLAGDVSTDTQYF
D gene: TRBD2
V gene: TRBV29-1
J gene: TRBJ2-3
clone size: .

CDR3 DNA: TGCGCCAGCAGCCAAGAGGGGCAGACCGGGGGAAATGAGCAGTTCTTC
CDR3 protein: CASSQEGQTGGNEQFF
D gene: .
V gene: TRBV4-3
J gene: TRBJ2-1
clone size: .

CDR3 DNA: TGTGCCTGGAGTATCCGTGGGGGGGGCAATGAGCAGTTCTTC
CDR3 protein: CAWSIRGGGNEQFF
D gene: TRBD2
V gene: TRBV30
J gene: TRBJ2-1
clone size: .

CDR3 DNA: TGCAGTGCTATCCCGGGGGGTAACTATGGCTACACCTTC
CDR3 protein: CSAIPGGNYGYTF
D gene: .
V gene: TRBV20-1
J gene: TRBJ1-2
clone size: .

CDR3 DNA: TGTGCCAGCAGTGACCTCCCGGGACGGTCTAATGAAAAACTGTTTTTT
CDR3 protein: CASSDLPGRSNEKLFF
D gene: .
V gene: TRBV25-1
J gene: TRBJ1-4
clone size: few

CDR3 DNA: TGTGCCAGCAGCCGTTTCGCAGGAACCCAAGAGACCCAGTACTTC
CDR3 protein: CASSRFAGTQETQYF
D gene: .
V gene: TRBV7-9
J gene: TRBJ2-5
clone size: few

CDR3 DNA: TGTGCCAGCAGTACGGACGGAAATGGCTACACCTTC
CDR3 protein: CASSTDGNGYTF
D gene: .
V gene: TRBV6-4
J gene: TRBJ1-2
clone size: few

CDR3 DNA: TGTGCCAGCAGCCGCTTGAAACATGGGGGTGAAGCTTTCTTT
CDR3 protein: CASSRLKHGGEAFF
D gene: .
V gene: TRBV4-2
J gene: TRBJ1-1
clone size: .

CDR3 DNA: TGTGCCAGCAGATCGACTAGCGAGCCATGGGGAGATACGCAGTATTTT
CDR3 protein: CASRSTSEPWGDTQYF
D gene: TRBD2
V gene: TRBV11-3
J gene: TRBJ2-3
clone size: few

CDR3 DNA: TGCGCCAGCAGCGCGGGGACAGGGCTTTCACCCCTCCACTTT
CDR3 protein: CASSAGTGLSPLHF
D gene: TRBD1
V gene: TRBV5-1
J gene: TRBJ1-6
clone size: .

CDR3 DNA: TGTGCCAGCAGCTTACTAGAGCGATGGGGGACCCAGTACTTC
CDR3 protein: CASSLLERWGTQYF
D gene: .
V gene: TRBV7-2
J gene: TRBJ2-5
clone size: many

CDR3 DNA: TGTGCCAGCAGTTTATTTGGACTAGCCGACCCCGGGGAGCTGTTTTTT
CDR3 protein: CASSLFGLADPGELFF
D gene: TRBD2
V gene: TRBV27
J gene: TRBJ2-2
clone size: few

CDR3 DNA: TGTGCCAGCAGTTGGACTAGCTCGGGGGAGCAGTTCTTC
CDR3 protein: CASSWTSSGEQFF
D gene: TRBD2
V gene: TRBV7-2
J gene: TRBJ2-1
clone size: .

CDR3 DNA: TGTGCCAGCAGCTTCACCCACAGGGGGCCGGACAATGAGCAGTTCTTC
CDR3 protein: CASSFTHRGPDNEQFF
D gene: TRBD1
V gene: TRBV7-2
J gene: TRBJ2-1
clone size: .

CDR3 DNA: TGTGCCAGCCACCCCGGGGGGACGTCCTACGAGCAGTACTTC
CDR3 protein: CASHPGGTSYEQYF
D gene: TRBD2
V gene: TRBV7-2
J gene: TRBJ2-7
clone size: .

CDR3 DNA: TGTGCCACCAGCTTAGCCACAGGGGGCGGAAACACCATATATTTT
CDR3 protein: CATSLATGGGNTIYF
D gene: TRBD1
V gene: TRBV7-9
J gene: TRBJ1-3
clone size: .

CDR3 DNA: TGTGCCACCAGCAGACATATGAGTACAGTGAACACTGAAGCTTTCTTT
CDR3 protein: CATSRHMSTVNTEAFF
D gene: .
V gene: TRBV15
J gene: TRBJ1-1
clone size: few

CDR3 DNA: TGTGCTAGCAGCTCGCTACGCGGAAACGTCCTGACTTTC
CDR3 protein: CASSSLRGNVLTF
D gene: .
V gene: TRBV7-7
J gene: TRBJ2-6
clone size: .

CDR3 DNA: TGTGCCAGCAGGAGGGCCTTGGCGGATACGCAGTATTTT
CDR3 protein: CASRRALADTQYF
D gene: .
V gene: TRBV6-2/TRBV6-3
J gene: TRBJ2-3
clone size: few

CDR3 DNA: TGCGCCAGCAGCCAAGTGTTGGGGGGAAGCGGCACTGAAGCTTTCTTT
CDR3 protein: CASSQVLGGSGTEAFF
D gene: .
V gene: TRBV4-3
J gene: TRBJ1-1
clone size: .

CDR3 DNA: TGTGCCAGCAGCCAAGATAGGCAGGCGAACTATGGCTACACCTTC
CDR3 protein: CASSQDRQANYGYTF
D gene: .
V gene: TRBV4-2
J gene: TRBJ1-2
clone size: .

CDR3 DNA: TGTAGTGCTAGTTCAGGGCCCAATGGCTACACCTTC
CDR3 protein: CSASSGPNGYTF
D gene: .
V gene: TRBV20-1
J gene: TRBJ1-2
clone size: .

CDR3 DNA: TGCGCCAGCAGCCCGTCCGGGACTAGCGGGGGGGCAGAGTGGGAGACCCAGTACTTC
CDR3 protein: CASSPSGTSGGAEWETQYF
D gene: TRBD2
V gene: TRBV4-1
J gene: TRBJ2-5
clone size: .